This T cell receptor beta chain was found in a study of prognosis after radiotherapy for stage I lung cancer. CDR1 and CDR2 from the germline V gene are SNHLY and FYNNEI. The CDR3 extends over 15 amino acids. Trimming cost V 2 bases and J 3 bases; bases outside gene matches: 3. Amplification of the TCR beta CDR3 (from genomic DNA) was done by two-round multiplex PCR. For every TRBV and TRBJ gene, a specific primer was used in first-round PCR. Each CDR3 protein is one row after TCRdb ran MiXCR on the multiplex PCR reads. The sample consists of around 51,000 distinct CDR3 sequences, approximately 30% of them appearing once. In this sample, this clonotype turned up many times.

The sequencing used PBMCs, collected before or after stereotactic body radiation therapy (not recorded which). The clonotype comes from a donor older than 45 with non-small cell lung cancer. The chain recombines TRBV2 with TRBJ2-7, with 11 bases that match TRBD2. Here the CDR3 DNA reads TGTGCCAGCAGTGAACGTCTAGCGGGAGGCTACGAGCAGTACTTC. This encodes CASSERLAGGYEQYF.